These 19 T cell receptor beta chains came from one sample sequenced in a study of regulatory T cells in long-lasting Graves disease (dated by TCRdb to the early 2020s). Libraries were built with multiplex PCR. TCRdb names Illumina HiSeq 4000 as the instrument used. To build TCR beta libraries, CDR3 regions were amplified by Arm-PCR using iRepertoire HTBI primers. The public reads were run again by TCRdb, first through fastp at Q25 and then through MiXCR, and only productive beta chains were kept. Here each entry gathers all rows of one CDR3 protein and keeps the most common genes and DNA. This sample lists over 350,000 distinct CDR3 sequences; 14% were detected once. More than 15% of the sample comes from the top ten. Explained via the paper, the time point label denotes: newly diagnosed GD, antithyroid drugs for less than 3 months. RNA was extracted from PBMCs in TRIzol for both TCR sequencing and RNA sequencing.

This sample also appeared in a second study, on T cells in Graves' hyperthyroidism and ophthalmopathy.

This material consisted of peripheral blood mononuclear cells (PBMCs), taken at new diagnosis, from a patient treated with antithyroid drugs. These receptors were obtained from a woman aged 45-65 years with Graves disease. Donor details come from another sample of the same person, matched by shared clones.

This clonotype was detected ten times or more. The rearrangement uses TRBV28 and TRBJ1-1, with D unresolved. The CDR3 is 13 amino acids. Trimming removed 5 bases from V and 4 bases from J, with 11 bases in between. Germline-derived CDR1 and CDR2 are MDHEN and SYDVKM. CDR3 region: CASSPGGRTEAFF. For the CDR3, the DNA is TGTGCCAGCAGTCCGGGTGGGCGCACTGAAGCTTTCTTT.

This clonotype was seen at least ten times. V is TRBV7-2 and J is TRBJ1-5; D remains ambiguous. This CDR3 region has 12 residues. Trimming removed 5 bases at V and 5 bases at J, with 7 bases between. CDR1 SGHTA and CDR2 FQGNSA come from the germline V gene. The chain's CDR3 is CASSGYDQPQHF. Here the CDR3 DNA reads TGTGCCAGCAGCGGTTACGATCAGCCCCAGCATTTT. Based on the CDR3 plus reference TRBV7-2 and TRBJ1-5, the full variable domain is GAGVSQSPSNKVTEKGKDVELRCDPISGHTALYWYRQSLGQGLEFLIYFQGNSAPDKSGLPSDRFSAERTGGSVSTLTIQRTQQEDSAVYLCASSGYDQPQHFGDGTRLSIL.

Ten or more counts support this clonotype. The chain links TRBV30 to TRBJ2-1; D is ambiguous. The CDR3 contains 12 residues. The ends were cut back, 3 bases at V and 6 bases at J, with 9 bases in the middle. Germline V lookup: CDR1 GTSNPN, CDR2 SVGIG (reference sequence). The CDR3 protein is CAWRGGFNEQFF. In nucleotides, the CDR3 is TGTGCCTGGAGGGGTGGGTTCAATGAGCAGTTCTTC.

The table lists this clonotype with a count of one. The CDR3 DNA reads TGTGCCAGCAGCTCCCAGGCCGCGACGAATACGCAGTATTTT. Translated: CASSSQAATNTQYF. The chain uses TRBV11-3 and TRBJ2-3; D gene unclear. CDR1 and CDR2 (germline): SGHNT, YENEEA. The CDR3 contains 14 residues. The V gene lost 4 bases and the J gene lost 7 bases, with 15 bases spanning the gap.

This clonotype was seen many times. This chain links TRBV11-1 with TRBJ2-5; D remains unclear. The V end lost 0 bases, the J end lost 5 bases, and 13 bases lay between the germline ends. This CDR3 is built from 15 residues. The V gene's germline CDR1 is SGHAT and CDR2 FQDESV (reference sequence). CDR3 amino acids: CASSLAPRPRETQYF. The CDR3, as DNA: TGTGCCAGCAGCTTAGCGCCCAGACCTCGGGAGACCCAGTACTTC.

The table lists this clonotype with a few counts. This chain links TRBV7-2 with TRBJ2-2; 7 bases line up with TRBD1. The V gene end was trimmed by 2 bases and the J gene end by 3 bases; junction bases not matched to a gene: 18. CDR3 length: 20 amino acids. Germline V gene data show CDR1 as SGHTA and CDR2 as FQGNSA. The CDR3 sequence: CASSLWWDSSFKPDTGELFF. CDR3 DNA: TGTGCCAGCAGCTTATGGTGGGACAGCTCCTTCAAACCGGACACCGGGGAGCTGTTTTTT.

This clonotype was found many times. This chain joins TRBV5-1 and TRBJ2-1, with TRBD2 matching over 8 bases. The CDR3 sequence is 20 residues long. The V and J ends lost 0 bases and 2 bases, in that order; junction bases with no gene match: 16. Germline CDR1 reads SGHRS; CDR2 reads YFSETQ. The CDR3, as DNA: TGCGCCAGCAGCTTGGGGGCCGGGACGGCGGGCGGGAGGCCCTACAATGAGCAGTTCTTC. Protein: CASSLGAGTAGGRPYNEQFF.

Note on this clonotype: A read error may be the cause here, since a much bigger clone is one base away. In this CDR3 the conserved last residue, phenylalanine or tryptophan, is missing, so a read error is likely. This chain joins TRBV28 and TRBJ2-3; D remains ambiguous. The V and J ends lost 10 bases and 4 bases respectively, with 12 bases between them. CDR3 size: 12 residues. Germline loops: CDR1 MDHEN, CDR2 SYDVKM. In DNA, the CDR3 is TGTGCCACCATAGCCGCCCCAGATACGCAGTATTCT. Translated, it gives CATIAAPDTQYS.

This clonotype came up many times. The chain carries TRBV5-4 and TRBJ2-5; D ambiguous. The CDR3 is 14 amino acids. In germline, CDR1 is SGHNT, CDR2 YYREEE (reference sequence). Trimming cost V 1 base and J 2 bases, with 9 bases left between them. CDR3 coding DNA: TGTGCCAGCAGCTTGCCGTCAGGACAAGAGACCCAGTACTTC. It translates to CASSLPSGQETQYF.

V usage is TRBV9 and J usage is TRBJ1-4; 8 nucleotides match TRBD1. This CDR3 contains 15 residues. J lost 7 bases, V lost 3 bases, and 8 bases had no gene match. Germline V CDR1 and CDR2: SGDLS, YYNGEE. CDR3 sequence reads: CASSAEQGEREKLFF. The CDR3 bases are TGTGCCAGCAGCGCAGAACAGGGGGAACGTGAAAAACTGTTTTTT. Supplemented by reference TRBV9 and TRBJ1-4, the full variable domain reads DSGVTQTPKHLITATGQRVTLRCSPRSGDLSVYWYQQSLDQGLQFLIQYYNGEERAKGNILERFSAQQFPDLHSELNLSSLELGDSALYFCASSAEQGEREKLFFGSGTQLSVL.

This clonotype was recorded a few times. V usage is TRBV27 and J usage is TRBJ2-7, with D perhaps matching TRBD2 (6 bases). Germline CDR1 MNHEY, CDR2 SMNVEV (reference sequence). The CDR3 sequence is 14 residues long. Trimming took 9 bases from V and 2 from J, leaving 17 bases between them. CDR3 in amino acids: CASPTGELPYEQYF. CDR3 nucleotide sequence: TGTGCCAGTCCAACGGGGGAGCTACCCTACGAGCAGTACTTC.

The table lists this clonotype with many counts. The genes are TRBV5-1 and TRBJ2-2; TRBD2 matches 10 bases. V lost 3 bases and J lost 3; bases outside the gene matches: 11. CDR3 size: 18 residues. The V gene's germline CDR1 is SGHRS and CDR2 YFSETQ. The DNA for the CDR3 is TGCGCCAGCAGCTGGGTCAGGCTAGCGGGAGTGGACACCGGGGAGCTGTTTTTT. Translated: CASSWVRLAGVDTGELFF.

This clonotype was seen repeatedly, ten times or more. CDR3 region: CASSLTVYEQYF. CDR3 DNA sequence: TGTGCCAGCAGCTTAACGGTTTACGAGCAGTACTTC. V usage is TRBV11-2 and J usage is TRBJ2-7; D is ambiguous. Trimming pared 2 bases from V and 4 bases from J, leaving 6 bases between. Germline V gene sequence: CDR1 SGHAT, CDR2 FQNNGV. The CDR3 contains 12 residues.

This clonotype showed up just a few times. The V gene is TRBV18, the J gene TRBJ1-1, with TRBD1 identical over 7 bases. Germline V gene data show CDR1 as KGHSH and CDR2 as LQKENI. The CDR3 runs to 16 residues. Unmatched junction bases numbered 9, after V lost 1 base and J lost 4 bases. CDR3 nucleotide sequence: TGTGCCAGCTCACCACGCAGTGAACAGGGGTCCACTGAAGCTTTCTTT. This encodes CASSPRSEQGSTEAFF.

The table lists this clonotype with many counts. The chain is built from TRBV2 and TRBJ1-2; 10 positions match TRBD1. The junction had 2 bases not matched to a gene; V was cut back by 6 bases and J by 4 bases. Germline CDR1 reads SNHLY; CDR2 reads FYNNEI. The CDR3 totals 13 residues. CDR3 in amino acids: CASRGQGSYGYTF. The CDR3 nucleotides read TGTGCCAGCAGGGGACAGGGGTCCTATGGCTACACCTTC.

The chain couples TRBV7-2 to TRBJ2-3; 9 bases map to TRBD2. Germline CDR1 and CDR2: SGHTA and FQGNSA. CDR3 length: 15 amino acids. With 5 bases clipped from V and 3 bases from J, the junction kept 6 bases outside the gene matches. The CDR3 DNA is TGTGCCAGCAGCCTTATAGCGGGAGTAACAGATACGCAGTATTTT. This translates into CASSLIAGVTDTQYF.

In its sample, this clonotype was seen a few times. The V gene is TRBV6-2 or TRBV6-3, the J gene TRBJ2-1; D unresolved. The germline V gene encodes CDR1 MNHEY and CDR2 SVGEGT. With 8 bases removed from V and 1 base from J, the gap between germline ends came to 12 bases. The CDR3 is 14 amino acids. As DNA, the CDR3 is TGTGCCAGCTTTGGTGGGATATCCTACAATGAGCAGTTCTTC. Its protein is CASFGGISYNEQFF.

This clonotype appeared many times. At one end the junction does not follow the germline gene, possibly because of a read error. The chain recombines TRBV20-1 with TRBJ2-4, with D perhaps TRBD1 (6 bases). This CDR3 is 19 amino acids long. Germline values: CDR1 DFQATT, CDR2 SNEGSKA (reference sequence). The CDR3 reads CSARVPPGAIAVAKNIQYF. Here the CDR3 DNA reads TGCAGTGCCAGAGTTCCCCCAGGGGCAATTGCAGTAGCCAAAAACATTCAGTACTTC.

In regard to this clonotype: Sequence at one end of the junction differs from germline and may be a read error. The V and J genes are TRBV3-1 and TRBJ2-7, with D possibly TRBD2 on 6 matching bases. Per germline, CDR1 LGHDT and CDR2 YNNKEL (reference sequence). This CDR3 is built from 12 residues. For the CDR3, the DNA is TGTGCCAGCAGCCGGGGGAGGACCGGACTTTTCTTC. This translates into CASSRGRTGLFF.